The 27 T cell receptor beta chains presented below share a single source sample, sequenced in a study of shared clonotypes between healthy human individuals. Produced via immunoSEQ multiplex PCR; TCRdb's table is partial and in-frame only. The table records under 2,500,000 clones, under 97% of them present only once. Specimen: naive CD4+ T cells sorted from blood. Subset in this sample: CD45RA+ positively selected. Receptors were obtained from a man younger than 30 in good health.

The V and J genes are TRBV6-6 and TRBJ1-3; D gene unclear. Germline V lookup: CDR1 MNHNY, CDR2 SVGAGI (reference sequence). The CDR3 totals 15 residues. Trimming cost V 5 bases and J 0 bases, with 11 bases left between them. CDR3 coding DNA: TGTGCCAGCAGTATAGACGGGAACTCTGGAAACACCATATATTTT. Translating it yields CASSIDGNSGNTIYF.

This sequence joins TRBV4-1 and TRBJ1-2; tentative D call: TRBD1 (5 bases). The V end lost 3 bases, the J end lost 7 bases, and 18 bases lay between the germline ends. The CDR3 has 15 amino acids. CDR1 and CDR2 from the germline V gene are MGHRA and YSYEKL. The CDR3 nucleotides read TGCGCCAGCAGCCACCCCCCGGGGGTTCCATCTGGCTACACCTTC. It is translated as CASSHPPGVPSGYTF.

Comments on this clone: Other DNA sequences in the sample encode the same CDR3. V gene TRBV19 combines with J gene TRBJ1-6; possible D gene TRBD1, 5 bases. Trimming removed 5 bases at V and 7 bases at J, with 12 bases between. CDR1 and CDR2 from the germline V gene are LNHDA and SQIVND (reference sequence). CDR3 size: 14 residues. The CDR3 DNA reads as TGTGCCAGTAGTGTCCAGGGTACAAATTCACCCCTCCACTTT. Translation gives CASSVQGTNSPLHF.

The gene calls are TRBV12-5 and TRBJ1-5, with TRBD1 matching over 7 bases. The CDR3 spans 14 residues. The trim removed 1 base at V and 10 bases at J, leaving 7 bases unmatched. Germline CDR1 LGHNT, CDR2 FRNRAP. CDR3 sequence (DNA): TGTGCTAGTGGTTTGGATGACAGGGTATCACCCCAGCATTTT. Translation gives CASGLDDRVSPQHF. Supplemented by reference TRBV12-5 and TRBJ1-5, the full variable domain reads DARVTQTPRHKVTEMGQEVTMRCQPILGHNTVFWYRQTMMQGLELLAYFRNRAPLDDSGMPKDRFSAEMPDATLATLKIQPSEPRDSAVYFCASGLDDRVSPQHFGDGTRLSIL.

The CDR3, as DNA: TGTGCCAGCAGCTTAAATCTAGCGGGATCGGATACGCAGTATTTT. Protein sequence: CASSLNLAGSDTQYF. The rearrangement uses TRBV11-3 and TRBJ2-3, with 9 bases aligning to TRBD2. With V trimmed by 2 bases and J by 6 bases, 6 bases remained unmatched. This CDR3 is built from 15 residues. Germline CDR1 and CDR2: SGHNT and YENEEA.

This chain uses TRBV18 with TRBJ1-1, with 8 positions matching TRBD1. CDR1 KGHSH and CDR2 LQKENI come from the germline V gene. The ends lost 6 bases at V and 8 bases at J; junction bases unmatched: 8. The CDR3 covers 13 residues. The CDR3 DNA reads TGTGCCAGCTCGCAAGACAGGGGCCTAGAAGCTTTCTTT. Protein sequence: CASSQDRGLEAFF. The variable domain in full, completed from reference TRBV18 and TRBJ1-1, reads NAGVMQNPRHLVRRRGQEARLRCSPMKGHSHVYWYRQLPEEGLKFMVYLQKENIIDESGMPKERFSAEFPKEGPSILRIQQVVRGDSAAYFCASSQDRGLEAFFGQGTRLTVV.

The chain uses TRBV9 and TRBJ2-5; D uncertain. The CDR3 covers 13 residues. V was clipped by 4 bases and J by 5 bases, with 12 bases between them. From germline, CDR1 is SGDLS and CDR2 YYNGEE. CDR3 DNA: TGTGCCAGCAGCTCTGTGAATCGGGAGACCCAGTACTTC. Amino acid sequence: CASSSVNRETQYF.

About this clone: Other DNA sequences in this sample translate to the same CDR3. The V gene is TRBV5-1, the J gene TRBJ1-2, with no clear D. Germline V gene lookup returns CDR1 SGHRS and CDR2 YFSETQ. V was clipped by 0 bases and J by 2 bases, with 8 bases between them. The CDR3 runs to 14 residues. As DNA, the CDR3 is TGCGCCAGCAGCTTGGATCCAGTAAACTATGGCTACACCTTC. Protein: CASSLDPVNYGYTF. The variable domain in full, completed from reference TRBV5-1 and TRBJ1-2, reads KAGVTQTPRYLIKTRGQQVTLSCSPISGHRSVSWYQQTPGQGLQFLFEYFSETQRNKGNFPGRFSGRQFSNSRSEMNVSTLELGDSALYLCASSLDPVNYGYTFGSGTRLTVV.

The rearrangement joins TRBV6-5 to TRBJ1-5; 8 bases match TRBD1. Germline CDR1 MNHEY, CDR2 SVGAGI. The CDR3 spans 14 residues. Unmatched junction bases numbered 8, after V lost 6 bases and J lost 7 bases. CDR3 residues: CASRRGQEDQPQHF. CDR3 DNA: TGTGCCAGCAGACGGGGACAGGAAGACCAGCCCCAGCATTTT.

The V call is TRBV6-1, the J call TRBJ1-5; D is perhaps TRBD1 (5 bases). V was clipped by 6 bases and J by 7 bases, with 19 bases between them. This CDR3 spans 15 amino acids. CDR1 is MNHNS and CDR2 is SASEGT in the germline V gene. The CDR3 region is CASSEPTGTGQPQHF. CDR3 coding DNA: TGTGCCAGCAGCGAACCTACGGGGACGGGACAGCCCCAGCATTTT.

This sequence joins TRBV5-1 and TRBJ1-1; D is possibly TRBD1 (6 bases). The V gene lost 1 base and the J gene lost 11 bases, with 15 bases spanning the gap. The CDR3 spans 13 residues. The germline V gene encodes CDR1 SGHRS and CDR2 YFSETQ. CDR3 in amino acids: CASSLSGARFAFF. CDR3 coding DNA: TGCGCCAGCAGCTTGTCAGGGGCTCGGTTTGCTTTCTTT.

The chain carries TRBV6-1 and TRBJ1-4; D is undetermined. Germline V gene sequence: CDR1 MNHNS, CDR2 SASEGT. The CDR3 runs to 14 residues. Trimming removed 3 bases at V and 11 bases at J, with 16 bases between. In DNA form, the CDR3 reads TGTGCCAGCAGTGACCCTAACCCGCGTCAGAAACTGTTTTTT. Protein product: CASSDPNPRQKLFF.

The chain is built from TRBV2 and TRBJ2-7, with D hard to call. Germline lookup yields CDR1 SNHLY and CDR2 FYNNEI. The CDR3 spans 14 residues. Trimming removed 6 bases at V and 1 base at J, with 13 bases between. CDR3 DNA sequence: TGTGCCAGCAGCGGCTCGACGGTTTCCTACGAGCAGTACTTC. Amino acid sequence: CASSGSTVSYEQYF.

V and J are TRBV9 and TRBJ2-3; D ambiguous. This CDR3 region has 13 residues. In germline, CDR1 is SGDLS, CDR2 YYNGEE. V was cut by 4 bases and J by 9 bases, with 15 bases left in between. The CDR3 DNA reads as TGTGCCAGCAGCCTGGGTAGTCTGGGCACGCAGTATTTT. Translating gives CASSLGSLGTQYF.

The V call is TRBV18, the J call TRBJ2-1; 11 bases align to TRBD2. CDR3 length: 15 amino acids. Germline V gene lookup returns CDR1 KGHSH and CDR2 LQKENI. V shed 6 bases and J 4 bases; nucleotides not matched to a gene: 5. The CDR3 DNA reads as TGTGCCAGCTCGGTCGGGACTAGCGGTTACAATGAGCAGTTCTTC. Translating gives CASSVGTSGYNEQFF. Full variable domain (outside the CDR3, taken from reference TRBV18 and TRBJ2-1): NAGVMQNPRHLVRRRGQEARLRCSPMKGHSHVYWYRQLPEEGLKFMVYLQKENIIDESGMPKERFSAEFPKEGPSILRIQQVVRGDSAAYFCASSVGTSGYNEQFFGPGTRLTVL.

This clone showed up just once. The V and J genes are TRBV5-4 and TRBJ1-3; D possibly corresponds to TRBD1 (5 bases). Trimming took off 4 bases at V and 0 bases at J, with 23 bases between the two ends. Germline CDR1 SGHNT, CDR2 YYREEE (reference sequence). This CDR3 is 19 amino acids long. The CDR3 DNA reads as TGTGCCAGCAGCCCGGGCGGGACGATCCCACCCCGCTCTGGAAACACCATATATTTT. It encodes CASSPGGTIPPRSGNTIYF.

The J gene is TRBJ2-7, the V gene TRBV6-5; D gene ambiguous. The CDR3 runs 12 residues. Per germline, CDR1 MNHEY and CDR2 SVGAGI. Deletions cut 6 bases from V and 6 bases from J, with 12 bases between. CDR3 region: CASSNSLTEQYF. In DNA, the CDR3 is TGTGCCAGCAGCAACTCTCTTACCGAGCAGTACTTC.

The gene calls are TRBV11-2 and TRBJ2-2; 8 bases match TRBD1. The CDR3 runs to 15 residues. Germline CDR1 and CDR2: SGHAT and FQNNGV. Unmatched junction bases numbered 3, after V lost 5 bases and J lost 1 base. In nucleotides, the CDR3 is TGTGCCAGCAGCGACAGGGGCGGGAACACCGGGGAGCTGTTTTTT. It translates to CASSDRGGNTGELFF.

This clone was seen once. The CDR3 region has the DNA TGTGCCAGCAGATCATGGGGGACAGGGACAGATACGCAGTATTTT. It encodes CASRSWGTGTDTQYF. The chain has TRBV6-1 and TRBJ2-3, with 9 bases matching TRBD1. Per germline, CDR1 MNHNS and CDR2 SASEGT. V lost 6 bases to trimming and J lost 3 bases; unmatched junction nucleotides: 7. The CDR3 length is 15 residues.

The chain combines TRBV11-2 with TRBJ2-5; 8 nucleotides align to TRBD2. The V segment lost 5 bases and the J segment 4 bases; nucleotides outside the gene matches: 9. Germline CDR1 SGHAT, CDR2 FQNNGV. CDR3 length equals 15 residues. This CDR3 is CASSPGLGLRETQYF. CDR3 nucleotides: TGTGCCAGCAGCCCGGGACTAGGTCTTCGAGAGACCCAGTACTTC.

The CDR3 spells CASSPKGARPTDTQYF. Written as DNA, the CDR3 is TGTGCCAGCTCACCGAAGGGGGCGCGGCCGACAGATACGCAGTATTTT. The chain links TRBV18 to TRBJ2-3; 7 nucleotides agree with TRBD1. This CDR3 is built from 16 residues. The germline V gene encodes CDR1 KGHSH and CDR2 LQKENI. Trimming removed 3 bases from V and 3 bases from J; junction bases left unmatched: 9.

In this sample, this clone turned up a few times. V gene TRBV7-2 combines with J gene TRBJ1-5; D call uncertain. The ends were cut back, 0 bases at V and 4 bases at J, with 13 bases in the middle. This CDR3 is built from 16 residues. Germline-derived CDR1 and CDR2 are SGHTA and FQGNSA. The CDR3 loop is CASSLAGFPGNQPQHF. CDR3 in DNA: TGTGCCAGCAGCTTAGCGGGTTTCCCGGGAAATCAGCCCCAGCATTTT.

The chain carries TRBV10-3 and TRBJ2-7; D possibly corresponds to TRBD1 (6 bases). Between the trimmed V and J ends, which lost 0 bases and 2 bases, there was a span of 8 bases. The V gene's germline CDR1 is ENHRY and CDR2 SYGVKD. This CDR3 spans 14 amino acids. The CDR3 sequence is CAISESGATYEQYF. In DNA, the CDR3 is TGTGCCATCAGTGAGTCGGGGGCCACCTACGAGCAGTACTTC.

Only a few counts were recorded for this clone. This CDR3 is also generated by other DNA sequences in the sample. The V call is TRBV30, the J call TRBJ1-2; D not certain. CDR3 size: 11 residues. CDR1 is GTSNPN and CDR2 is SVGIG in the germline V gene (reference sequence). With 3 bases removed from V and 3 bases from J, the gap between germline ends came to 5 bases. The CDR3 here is CAWSQDYGYTF. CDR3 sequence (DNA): TGTGCCTGGAGCCAGGACTATGGCTACACCTTC.

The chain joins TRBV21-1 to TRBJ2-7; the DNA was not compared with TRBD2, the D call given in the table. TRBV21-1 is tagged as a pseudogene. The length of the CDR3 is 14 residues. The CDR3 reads CASSKDPGSGEQYF. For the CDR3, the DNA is TGTGCCAGCAGCAAAGACCCGGGGTCTGGCGAGCAGTACTTC.

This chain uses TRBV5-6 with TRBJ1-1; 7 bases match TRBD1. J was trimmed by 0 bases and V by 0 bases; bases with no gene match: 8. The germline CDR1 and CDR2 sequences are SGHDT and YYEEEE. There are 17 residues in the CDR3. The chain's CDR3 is CASSLGIPGQLNTEAFF. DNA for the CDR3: TGTGCCAGCAGCTTGGGGATACCGGGACAGCTGAACACTGAAGCTTTCTTT.

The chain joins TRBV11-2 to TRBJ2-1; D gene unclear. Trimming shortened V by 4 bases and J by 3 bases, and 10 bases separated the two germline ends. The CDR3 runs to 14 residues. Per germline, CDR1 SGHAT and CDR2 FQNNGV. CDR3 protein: CASSSKGYYNEQFF. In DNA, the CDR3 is TGTGCCAGCAGCTCGAAGGGTTACTACAATGAGCAGTTCTTC.